These T cell receptor beta chains were read from a single sample in a study of human T cells and chemical hapten exposure. Using its own MiXCR run on the RACE reads, TCRdb lists one record per CDR3 protein. The repertoire holds roughly 250,000 distinct CDR3 sequences, with roughly 8.9% as singletons. Sequencing was performed on whole blood, taken in connection with sensitization to the hapten diphenylcyclopropenone (DPC). Receptors originate from a woman in her 40s with alopecia areata. Some clones in this sample may be carry-over from other donors' samples. Both conserved end residues are part of each CDR3. The D gene is left open where the match is weak. Some rows have no size entry. The others give once, few or many, or a class for an expanded clone.

J gene	V gene	D gene	clone size	CDR3 protein	CDR3 DNA
TRBJ2-7	TRBV7-8	-	-	CASYSQVGFSYEQYF	TGTGCCAGCTATAGTCAAGTGGGCTTCTCCTACGAGCAGTACTTC
TRBJ2-7	TRBV10-3	TRBD1	many	CATLTGTGLHEQYF	TGTGCCACGCTCACCGGGACAGGCCTCCACGAGCAGTACTTC
TRBJ2-1	TRBV7-2	TRBD2	-	CASSLARLAGSNEQFF	TGTGCCAGCAGCTTAGCGAGACTAGCGGGGTCAAATGAGCAGTTCTTC
TRBJ1-1	TRBV18	-	many	CASSNLNTEAFF	TGTGCCAGCTCAAATCTGAACACTGAAGCTTTCTTT
TRBJ2-7	TRBV20-1	-	-	CSASIWERSYEQYF	TGCAGTGCTAGTATCTGGGAGAGGAGCTACGAGCAGTACTTC
TRBJ2-7	TRBV3-1	TRBD2	few	CASSQVPAGDYEQYF	TGTGCCAGCAGCCAAGTCCCAGCGGGGGACTACGAGCAGTACTTC
TRBJ2-2	TRBV7-3	-	many	CASSQYTGELFF	TGTGCCAGCAGCCAATACACCGGGGAGCTGTTTTTT
TRBJ2-2	TRBV11-2	-	many	CASRKQGTNTGELFF	TGTGCCAGCAGAAAACAGGGAACGAACACCGGGGAGCTGTTTTTT
TRBJ1-6	TRBV6-1	-	-	CASRVDRLYNSPLHF	TGTGCCAGCAGAGTCGACAGACTCTATAATTCACCCCTCCACTTT
TRBJ2-6	TRBV5-6	-	-	CASSLDQGTAGANVLTF	TGTGCCAGCAGCTTGGATCAGGGAACGGCTGGGGCCAACGTCCTGACTTTC
TRBJ1-1	TRBV5-1	-	-	CASSPDAYTEAFF	TGCGCCAGCAGCCCGGACGCTTACACTGAAGCTTTCTTT
TRBJ2-5	TRBV11-1	-	-	CASSLDRDVQETQYF	TGTGCCAGCAGCTTAGACAGGGACGTCCAAGAGACCCAGTACTTC
TRBJ2-7	TRBV25-1	-	few	CASSEAGFTYEQYF	TGTGCCAGCAGTGAAGCGGGATTCACCTACGAGCAGTACTTC
TRBJ1-5	TRBV27	-	-	CASRQLTGSNQPQHF	TGTGCCAGCAGACAACTTACGGGGAGCAATCAGCCCCAGCATTTT
TRBJ2-1	TRBV7-3	TRBD2	many	CASSPGGTPPSEQFF	TGTGCCAGCAGCCCCGGGGGGACTCCCCCTAGTGAGCAGTTCTTC
TRBJ2-2	TRBV7-3	-	-	CASSLKKFRTGELFF	TGTGCCAGCAGCTTAAAGAAATTTCGGACCGGGGAGCTGTTTTTT
TRBJ1-4	TRBV12-3/TRBV12-4	-	few	CASSLRTPATNEKLFF	TGTGCCAGCAGTTTGAGGACACCTGCAACTAATGAAAAACTGTTTTTT
TRBJ2-3	TRBV28	-	few	CASSSGGRSTDTQYF	TGTGCCAGCAGTTCCGGGGGAAGGTCCACAGATACGCAGTATTTT
TRBJ2-1	TRBV6-2/TRBV6-3	-	-	CASSYHLRLYNEQFF	TGTGCCAGCAGTTACCACCTCCGGCTCTACAATGAGCAGTTCTTC
TRBJ1-4	TRBV11-2	-	few	CASSLSTSTKIANEKLFF	TGTGCCAGCAGCTTATCAACCTCTACCAAGATAGCTAATGAAAAACTGTTTTTT
TRBJ2-7	TRBV12-3/TRBV12-4	-	many	CASSLGGEQYF	TGCGCCAGCAGCTTGGGCGGCGAGCAGTACTTC
TRBJ2-1	TRBV24-1	-	-	CATSDPGRGGYNEQFF	TGTGCCACCAGTGATCCTGGGCGTGGGGGTTACAATGAGCAGTTCTTC
TRBJ2-7	TRBV7-2	TRBD1	many	CASSKDRRYEQYF	TGTGCCAGCAGCAAGGACAGGCGCTACGAGCAGTACTTC
TRBJ1-2	TRBV6-5	-	-	CASSRGTSVHGYTF	TGTGCCAGCAGCCGCGGGACGTCAGTACATGGCTACACCTTC
TRBJ2-1	TRBV7-9	-	few	CASSPDHRVKQFF	TGTGCCAGCAGCCCTGACCACAGGGTCAAGCAGTTCTTC
TRBJ2-1	TRBV10-3	TRBD1	few	CAISRQGWDGNEQFF	TGTGCCATCAGCAGACAGGGATGGGACGGCAATGAGCAGTTCTTC
TRBJ2-7	TRBV20-1	TRBD2	-	CSATTSGRPYEQYF	TGCAGTGCTACGACTAGCGGGAGACCCTACGAGCAGTACTTC
TRBJ2-1	TRBV12-3/TRBV12-4	-	-	CASSLRQPHEQFF	TGTGCCAGCAGTTTAAGGCAGCCCCATGAGCAGTTCTTC
TRBJ2-2	TRBV15	-	-	CATSRDGQAANTGELFF	TGTGCCACCAGCAGAGATGGGCAGGCAGCGAACACCGGGGAGCTGTTTTTT
TRBJ2-7	TRBV6-2/TRBV6-3	-	many	CASSYLRDPGDEQYF	TGTGCCAGCAGTTACCTCCGGGACCCAGGGGACGAGCAGTACTTC
TRBJ2-6	TRBV2	-	many	CASSDGPAGANVLTF	TGTGCCAGCAGTGACGGCCCGGCAGGGGCCAACGTCCTGACTTTC
TRBJ2-2	TRBV28	-	few	CASRDGRHTGELFF	TGTGCCAGCAGGGACGGACGCCACACCGGGGAGCTGTTTTTT
TRBJ2-1	TRBV18	-	few	CASSPPVGDEQFF	TGTGCCAGCTCACCACCGGTTGGCGATGAGCAGTTCTTC
TRBJ2-2	TRBV4-3	-	few	CASSQEEGNTGELFF	TGCGCCAGCAGCCAAGAAGAGGGGAACACCGGGGAGCTGTTTTTT
TRBJ2-7	TRBV5-1	-	many	CASSARTGYEQYF	TGCGCCAGCAGCGCGAGGACGGGGTACGAGCAGTACTTC
TRBJ1-1	TRBV6-5	-	few	CASQVPGANTEAFF	TGTGCCTCCCAAGTGCCGGGGGCAAACACTGAAGCTTTCTTT
TRBJ2-1	TRBV7-2	TRBD1	many	CASSSGQHNEQFF	TGTGCCAGCAGCTCGGGACAGCACAATGAGCAGTTCTTC
TRBJ2-6	TRBV7-2	-	many	CASSPRAGTGANVLTF	TGTGCCAGCAGCCCCAGAGCAGGGACTGGGGCCAACGTCCTGACTTTC
TRBJ2-2	TRBV5-1	-	many	CASSLVGGELFF	TGCGCCAGCAGCTTGGTCGGCGGGGAGCTGTTTTTT
TRBJ1-1	TRBV28	-	many	CASSFSKMNAFF	TGTGCCAGCAGTTTCTCGAAGATGAATGCTTTCTTT
TRBJ2-5	TRBV7-3	-	-	CASSLNGLQETQYF	TGTGCCAGCAGCCTGAACGGGCTGCAAGAGACCCAGTACTTC
TRBJ2-3	TRBV6-4	TRBD2	-	CASSAPASGKLRGGDTQYF	TGTGCCAGCAGTGCACCGGCGAGTGGAAAACTCCGCGGGGGAGATACGCAGTATTTT